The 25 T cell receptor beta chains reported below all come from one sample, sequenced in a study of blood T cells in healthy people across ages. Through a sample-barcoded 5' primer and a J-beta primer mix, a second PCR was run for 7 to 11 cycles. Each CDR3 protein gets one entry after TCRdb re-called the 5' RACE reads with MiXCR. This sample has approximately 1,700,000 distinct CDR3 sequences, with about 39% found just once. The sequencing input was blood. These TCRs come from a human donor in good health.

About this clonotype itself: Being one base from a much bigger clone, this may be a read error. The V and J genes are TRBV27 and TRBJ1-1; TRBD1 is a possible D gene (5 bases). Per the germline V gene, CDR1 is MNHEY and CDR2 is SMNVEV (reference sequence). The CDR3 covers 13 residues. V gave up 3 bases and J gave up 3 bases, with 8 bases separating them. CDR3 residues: CASSFMGDTEAFF. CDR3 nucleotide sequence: TGTGCCAGCAGTTTTATGGGGGACACTGAAGCTTTCTTT.

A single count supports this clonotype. CDR3 in DNA: TGTGCCAGCTCACCAGGGAAAGGCTACACCTTC. Its translation: CASSPGKGYTF. V is TRBV18 and J is TRBJ1-2, with D hard to call. The CDR3 contains 11 residues. The V end was cut by 2 bases, the J end by 8 bases, with 6 bases between. Germline-derived CDR1 and CDR2 are KGHSH and LQKENI.

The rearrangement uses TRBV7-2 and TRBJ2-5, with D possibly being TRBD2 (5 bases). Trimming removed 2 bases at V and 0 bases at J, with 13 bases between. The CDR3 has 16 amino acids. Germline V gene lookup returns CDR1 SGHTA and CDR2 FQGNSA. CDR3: CASSLLVRVYQETQYF. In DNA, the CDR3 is TGTGCCAGCAGCTTATTGGTGCGGGTTTACCAAGAGACCCAGTACTTC. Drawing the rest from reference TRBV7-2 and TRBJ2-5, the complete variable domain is GAGVSQSPSNKVTEKGKDVELRCDPISGHTALYWYRQSLGQGLEFLIYFQGNSAPDKSGLPSDRFSAERTGGSVSTLTIQRTQQEDSAVYLCASSLLVRVYQETQYFGPGTRLLVL.

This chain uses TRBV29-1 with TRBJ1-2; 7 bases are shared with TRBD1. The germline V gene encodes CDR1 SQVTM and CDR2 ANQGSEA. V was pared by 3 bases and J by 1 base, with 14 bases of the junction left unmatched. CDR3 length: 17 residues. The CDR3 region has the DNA TGCAGCGTTGATCAATTTACCGGGACAGCTTTTAACTATGGCTACACCTTC. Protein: CSVDQFTGTAFNYGYTF. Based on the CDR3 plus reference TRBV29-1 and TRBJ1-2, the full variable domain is SAVISQKPSRDICQRGTSLTIQCQVDSQVTMMFWYRQQPGQSLTLIATANQGSEATYESGFVIDKFPISRPNLTFSTLTVSNMSPEDSSIYLCSVDQFTGTAFNYGYTFGSGTRLTVV.

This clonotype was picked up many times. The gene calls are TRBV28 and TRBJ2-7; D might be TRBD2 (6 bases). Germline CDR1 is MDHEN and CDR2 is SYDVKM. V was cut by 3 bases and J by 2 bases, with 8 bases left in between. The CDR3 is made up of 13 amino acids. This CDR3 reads CASSFGSPYEQYF. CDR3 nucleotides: TGTGCCAGCAGTTTCGGGAGCCCCTACGAGCAGTACTTC.

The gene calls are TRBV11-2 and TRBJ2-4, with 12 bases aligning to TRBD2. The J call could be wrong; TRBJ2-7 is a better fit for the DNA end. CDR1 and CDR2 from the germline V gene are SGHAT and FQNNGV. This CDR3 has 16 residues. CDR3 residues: CASSIELAGGQGEQYF. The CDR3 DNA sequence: TGTGCCAGCAGTATTGAACTAGCGGGGGGCCAAGGCGAGCAGTACTTC.

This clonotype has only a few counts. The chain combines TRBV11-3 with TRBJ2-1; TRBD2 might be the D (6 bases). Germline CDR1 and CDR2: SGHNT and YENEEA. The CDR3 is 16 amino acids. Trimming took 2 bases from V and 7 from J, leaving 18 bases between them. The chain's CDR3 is CASSLYGGAIKNEQFF. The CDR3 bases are TGTGCCAGCAGCTTATATGGCGGGGCTATTAAAAATGAGCAGTTCTTC.

The CDR3: CASSDLLGGQGAFF. The CDR3 nucleotides read TGTGCCAGCAGTGATCTATTAGGGGGGCAGGGGGCTTTCTTT. The chain uses TRBV2 and TRBJ1-1, with D perhaps matching TRBD1 (6 bases). The CDR3 sequence is 14 residues long. Germline CDR1 and CDR2: SNHLY and FYNNEI. The ends were cut back, 3 bases at V and 11 bases at J, with 19 bases in the middle.

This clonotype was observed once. For the CDR3, the DNA is TGTGCCAGCAGCTTCCCACAGCCTGGGGCCAACGTCCTGACTTTC. Its translation: CASSFPQPGANVLTF. The V gene is TRBV7-2, the J gene TRBJ2-6; no definite D call. V lost 3 bases and J 2 bases, leaving 8 bases between the germline ends. The germline V gene has CDR1 SGHTA and CDR2 FQGNSA. The CDR3 is 15 residues long.

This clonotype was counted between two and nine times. In DNA form, the CDR3 reads TGTGCCACCAGTGATTTGAAGGGCTCGCCAGGGGGCTTCGGGACCCAGTACTTC. As protein: CATSDLKGSPGGFGTQYF. The chain uses TRBV24-1 and TRBJ2-7; 8 bases are shared with TRBD1. The DNA matches TRBJ2-5 better at its end, which makes the J call doubtful. The CDR3 consists of 18 residues. The germline CDR1 and CDR2 sequences are KGHDR and SFDVKD.

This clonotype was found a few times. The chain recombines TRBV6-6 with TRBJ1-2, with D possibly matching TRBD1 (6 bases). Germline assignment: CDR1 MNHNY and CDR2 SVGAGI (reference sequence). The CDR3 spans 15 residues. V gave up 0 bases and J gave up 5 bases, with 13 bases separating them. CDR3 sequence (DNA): TGTGCCAGCAGTTACTCTTCGGAGGGGGGATATGGCTACACCTTC. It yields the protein CASSYSSEGGYGYTF.

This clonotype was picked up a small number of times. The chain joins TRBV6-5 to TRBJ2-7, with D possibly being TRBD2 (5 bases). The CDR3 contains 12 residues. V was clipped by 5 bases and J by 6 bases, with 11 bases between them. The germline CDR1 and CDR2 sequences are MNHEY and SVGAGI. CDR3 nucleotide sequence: TGTGCCAGCAGTGGCGAGGGAATCGAGCAGTACTTC. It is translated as CASSGEGIEQYF.

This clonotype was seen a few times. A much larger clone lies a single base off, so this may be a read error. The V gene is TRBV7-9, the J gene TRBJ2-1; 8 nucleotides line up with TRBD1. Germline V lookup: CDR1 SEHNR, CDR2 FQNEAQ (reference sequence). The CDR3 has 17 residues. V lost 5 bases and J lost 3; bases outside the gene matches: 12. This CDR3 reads CASSPRTGQSLYNEQFF. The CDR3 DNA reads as TGTGCCAGCAGCCCTCGGACAGGGCAAAGTCTCTACAATGAGCAGTTCTTC.

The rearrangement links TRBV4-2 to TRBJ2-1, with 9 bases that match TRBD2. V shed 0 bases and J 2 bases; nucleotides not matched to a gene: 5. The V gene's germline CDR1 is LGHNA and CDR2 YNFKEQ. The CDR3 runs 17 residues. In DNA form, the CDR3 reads TGTGCCAGCAGCCAAGATAGCGGGGGAAGTGCCTACAATGAGCAGTTCTTC. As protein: CASSQDSGGSAYNEQFF.

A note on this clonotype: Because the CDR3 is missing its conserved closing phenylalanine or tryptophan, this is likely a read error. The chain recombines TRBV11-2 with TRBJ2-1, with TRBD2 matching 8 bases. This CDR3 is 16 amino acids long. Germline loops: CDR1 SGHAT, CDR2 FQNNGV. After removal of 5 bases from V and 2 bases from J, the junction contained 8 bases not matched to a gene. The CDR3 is CASSPTSGQTYNEQFL. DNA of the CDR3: TGTGCCAGCAGCCCCACTAGCGGCCAGACCTACAATGAGCAGTTCTTA.

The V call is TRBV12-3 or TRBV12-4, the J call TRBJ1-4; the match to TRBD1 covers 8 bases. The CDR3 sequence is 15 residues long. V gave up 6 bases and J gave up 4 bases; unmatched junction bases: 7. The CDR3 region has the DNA TGTGCCAGCAGCTCAACAGGGGGAGGTAATGAAAAACTGTTTTTT. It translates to CASSSTGGGNEKLFF.

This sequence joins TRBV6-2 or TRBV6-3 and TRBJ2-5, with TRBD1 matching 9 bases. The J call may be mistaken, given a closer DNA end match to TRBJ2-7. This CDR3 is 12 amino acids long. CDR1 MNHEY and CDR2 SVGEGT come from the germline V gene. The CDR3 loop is CACRDRVNEQYF. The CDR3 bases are TGTGCCTGCCGGGACAGGGTAAACGAGCAGTACTTC.

The CDR3 protein is CASGQGLGHAIYF. The CDR3 DNA follows: TGTGCCAGCGGACAGGGTTTAGGACACGCCATATATTTT. The J gene is TRBJ1-3, the V gene TRBV11-3, with 8 bases fitting TRBD1. This CDR3 contains 13 residues. V lost 8 bases, J lost 11 bases, and 11 bases stayed unmatched. Germline V CDR1 and CDR2: SGHNT, YENEEA.

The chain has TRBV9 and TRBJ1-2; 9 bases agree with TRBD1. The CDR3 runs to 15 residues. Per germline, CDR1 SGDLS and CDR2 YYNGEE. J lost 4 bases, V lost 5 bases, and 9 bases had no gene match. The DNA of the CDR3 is TGTGCCAGCAGGGGACTCATGACAGGGGGCTATGGCTACACCTTC. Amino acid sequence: CASRGLMTGGYGYTF.

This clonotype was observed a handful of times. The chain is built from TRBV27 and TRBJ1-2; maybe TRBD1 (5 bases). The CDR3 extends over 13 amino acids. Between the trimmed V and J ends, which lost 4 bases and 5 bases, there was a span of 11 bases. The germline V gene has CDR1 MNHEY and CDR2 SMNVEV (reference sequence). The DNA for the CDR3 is TGTGCCAGCAGTTCAAGACAGCTATATGGCTACACCTTC. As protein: CASSSRQLYGYTF.

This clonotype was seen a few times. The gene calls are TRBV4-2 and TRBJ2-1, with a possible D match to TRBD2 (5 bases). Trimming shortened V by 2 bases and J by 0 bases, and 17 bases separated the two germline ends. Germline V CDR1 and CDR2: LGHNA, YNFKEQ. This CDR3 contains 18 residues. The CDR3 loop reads CASSQLGIALSSYNEQFF. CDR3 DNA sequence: TGTGCCAGCAGCCAACTAGGTATAGCGTTGAGCTCCTACAATGAGCAGTTCTTC.

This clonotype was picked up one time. The CDR3 protein is CATSRDITGSSYEQYF. In DNA form, the CDR3 reads TGTGCCACCAGCAGAGATATAACAGGTAGCTCCTACGAGCAGTACTTC. V usage is TRBV15 and J usage is TRBJ2-7; tentative D call: TRBD1 (5 bases). This CDR3 contains 16 residues. Germline assignment: CDR1 LNHNV and CDR2 YYDKDF (reference sequence). Trimming pared 0 bases from V and 0 bases from J, leaving 12 bases between.

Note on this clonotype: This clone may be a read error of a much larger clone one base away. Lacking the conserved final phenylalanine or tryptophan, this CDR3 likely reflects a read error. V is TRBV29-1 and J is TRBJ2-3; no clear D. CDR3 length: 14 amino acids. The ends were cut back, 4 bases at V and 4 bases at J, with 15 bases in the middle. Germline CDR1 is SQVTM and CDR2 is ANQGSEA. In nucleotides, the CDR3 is TGCAGCGTTGGGACGCAAGGTGGCCCAGATACGCAGTATTTG. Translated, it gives CSVGTQGGPDTQYL.

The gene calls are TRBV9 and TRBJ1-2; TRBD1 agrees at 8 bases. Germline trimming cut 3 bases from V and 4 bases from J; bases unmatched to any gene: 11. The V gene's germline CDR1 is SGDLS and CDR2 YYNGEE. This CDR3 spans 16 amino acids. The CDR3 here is CASSDGLGQGAYGYTF. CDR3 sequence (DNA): TGTGCCAGCAGCGACGGACTCGGCCAGGGGGCCTATGGCTACACCTTC.

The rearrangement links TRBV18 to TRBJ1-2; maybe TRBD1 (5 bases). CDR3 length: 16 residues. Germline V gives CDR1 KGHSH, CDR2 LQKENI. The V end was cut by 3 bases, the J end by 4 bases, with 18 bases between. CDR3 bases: TGTGCCAGCTCACCGGTACTTAACCGGGGCAGCTATGGCTACACCTTC. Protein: CASSPVLNRGSYGYTF.